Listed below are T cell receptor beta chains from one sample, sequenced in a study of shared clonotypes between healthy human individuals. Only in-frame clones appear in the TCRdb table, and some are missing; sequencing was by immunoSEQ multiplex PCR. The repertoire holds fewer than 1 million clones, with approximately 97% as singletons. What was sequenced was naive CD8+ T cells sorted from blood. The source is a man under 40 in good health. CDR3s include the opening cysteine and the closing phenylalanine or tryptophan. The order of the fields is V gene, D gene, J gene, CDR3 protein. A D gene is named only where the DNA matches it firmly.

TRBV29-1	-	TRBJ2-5	CSVLDRSHGGETQYF
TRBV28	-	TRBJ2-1	CASRSPRRREQFF
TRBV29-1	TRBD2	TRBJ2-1	CSEKEGGSSSEQFF
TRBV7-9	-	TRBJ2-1	CASSLADSFELF
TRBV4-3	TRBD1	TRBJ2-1	CASSHTAGQGVDEQFF
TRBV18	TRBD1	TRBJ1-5	CASSPAGQGYSNQPQHF
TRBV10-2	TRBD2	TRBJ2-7	CASSTSDSYEQYF
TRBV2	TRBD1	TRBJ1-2	CASSEAGDRGTYGYTF
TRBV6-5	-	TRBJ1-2	CASSYGTFGSYGYTF
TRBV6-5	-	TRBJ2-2	CASSYSTGELFF
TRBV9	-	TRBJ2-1	CASSVVRGTNNEQFF
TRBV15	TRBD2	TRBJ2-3	CATSRGLAEIDTQYF
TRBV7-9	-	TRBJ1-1	CASSLVGSATEAFF
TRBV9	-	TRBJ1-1	CASSVVEGGGEAFF
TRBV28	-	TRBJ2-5	CASSSHGGSWGVETQYF
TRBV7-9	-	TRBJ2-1	CASSPENGGEQFF
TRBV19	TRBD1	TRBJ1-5	CASSIGTGGVQPQHF
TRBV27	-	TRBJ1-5	CATGMGQPQHF
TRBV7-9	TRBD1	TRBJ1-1	CASSSAQGTHTEAFF
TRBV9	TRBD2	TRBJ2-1	CASSVGTSGIYNEQFF
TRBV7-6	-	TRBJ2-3	CASSTKGTDTQYF
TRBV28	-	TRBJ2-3	CASSSGTYSTDTQYF
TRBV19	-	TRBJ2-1	CHGWRDSSYNEQFF